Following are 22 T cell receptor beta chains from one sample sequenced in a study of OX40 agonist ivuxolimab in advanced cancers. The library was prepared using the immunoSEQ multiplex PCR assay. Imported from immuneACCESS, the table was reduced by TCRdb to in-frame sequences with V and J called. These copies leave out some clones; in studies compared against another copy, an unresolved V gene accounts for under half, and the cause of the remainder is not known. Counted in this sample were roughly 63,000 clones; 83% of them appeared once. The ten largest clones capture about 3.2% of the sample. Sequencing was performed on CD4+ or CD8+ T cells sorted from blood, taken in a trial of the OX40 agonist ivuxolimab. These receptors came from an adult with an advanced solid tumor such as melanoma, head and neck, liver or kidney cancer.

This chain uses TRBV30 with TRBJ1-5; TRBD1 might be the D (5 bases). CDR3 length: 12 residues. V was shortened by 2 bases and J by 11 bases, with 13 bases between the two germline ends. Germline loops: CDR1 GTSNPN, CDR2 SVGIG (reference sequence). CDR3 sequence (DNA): TGTGCCTGGAGTCTCTCAGGGAAGTCCCAGCATTTT. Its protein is CAWSLSGKSQHF.

CDR3 sequence (DNA): TGTGCCAGCACCATCGGGGGGAGTTATGGCTACACCTTC. It is translated as CASTIGGSYGYTF. This rearrangement joins TRBV6-1 to TRBJ1-2; D possibly corresponds to TRBD1 (5 bases). Germline assignment: CDR1 MNHNS and CDR2 SASEGT. The V and J ends lost 7 bases and 5 bases respectively, with 14 bases between them. The CDR3 spans 13 residues.

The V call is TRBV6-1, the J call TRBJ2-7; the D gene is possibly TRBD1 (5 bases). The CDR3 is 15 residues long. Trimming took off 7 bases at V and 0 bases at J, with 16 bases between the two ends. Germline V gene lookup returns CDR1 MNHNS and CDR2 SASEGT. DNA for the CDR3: TGTGCCAGCACCCAACGCAGGGCCATCTCCTACGAGCAGTACTTC. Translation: CASTQRRAISYEQYF.

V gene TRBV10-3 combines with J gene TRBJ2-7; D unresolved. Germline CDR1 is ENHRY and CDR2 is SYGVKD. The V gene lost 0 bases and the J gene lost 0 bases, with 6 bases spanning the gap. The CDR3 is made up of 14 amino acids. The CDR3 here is CAISESRDSYEQYF. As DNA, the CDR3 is TGTGCCATCAGTGAGTCAAGGGACTCCTACGAGCAGTACTTC.

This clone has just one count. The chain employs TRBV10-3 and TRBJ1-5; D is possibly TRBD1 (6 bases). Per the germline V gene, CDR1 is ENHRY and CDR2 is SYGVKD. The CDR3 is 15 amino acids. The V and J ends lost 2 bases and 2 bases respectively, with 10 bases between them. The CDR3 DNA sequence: TGTGCCATCAGTGAGACAGGGCTTGGCAATCAGCCCCAGCATTTT. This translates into CAISETGLGNQPQHF.

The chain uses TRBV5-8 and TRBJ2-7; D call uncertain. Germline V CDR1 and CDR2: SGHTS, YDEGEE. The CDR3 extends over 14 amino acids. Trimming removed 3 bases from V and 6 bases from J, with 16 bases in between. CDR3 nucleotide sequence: TGTGCCAGCAGCTCACGGACGGCCAAGATCGAGCAGTACTTC. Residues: CASSSRTAKIEQYF. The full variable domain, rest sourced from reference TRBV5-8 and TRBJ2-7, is EAGVTQSPTHLIKTRGQQATLRCSPISGHTSVYWYQQALGLGLQFLLWYDEGEERNRGNFPPRFSGRQFPNYSSELNVNALELEDSALYLCASSSRTAKIEQYFGPGTRLTVT.

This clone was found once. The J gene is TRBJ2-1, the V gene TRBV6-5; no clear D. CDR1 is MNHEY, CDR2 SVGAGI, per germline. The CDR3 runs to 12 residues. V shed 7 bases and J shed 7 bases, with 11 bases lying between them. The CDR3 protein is CASKSDRNEQFF. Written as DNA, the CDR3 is TGTGCCAGCAAATCGGACCGAAATGAGCAGTTCTTC.

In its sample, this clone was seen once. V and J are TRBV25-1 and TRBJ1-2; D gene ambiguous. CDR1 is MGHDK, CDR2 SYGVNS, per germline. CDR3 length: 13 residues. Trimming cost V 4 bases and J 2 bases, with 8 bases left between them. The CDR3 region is CASSGSLNYGYTF. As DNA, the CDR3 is TGTGCCAGCAGTGGGTCGCTAAACTATGGCTACACCTTC.

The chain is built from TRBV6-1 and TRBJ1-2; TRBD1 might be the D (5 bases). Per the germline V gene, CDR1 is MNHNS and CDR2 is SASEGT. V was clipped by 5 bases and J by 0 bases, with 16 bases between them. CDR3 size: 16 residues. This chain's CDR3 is CASSQGVVLANYGYTF. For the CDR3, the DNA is TGTGCCAGCAGTCAAGGGGTGGTCCTGGCTAACTATGGCTACACCTTC.

CDR3 residues: CASSSGRQSTNEKLFF. The CDR3 DNA sequence: TGTGCCAGCAGCTCAGGAAGGCAGTCAACTAATGAAAAACTGTTTTTT. V is TRBV11-3 and J is TRBJ1-4; D gene ambiguous. Trimming stripped 4 bases from V and 0 bases from J, with 12 bases between. CDR1 is SGHNT and CDR2 is YENEEA in the germline V gene. The length of the CDR3 is 16 residues.

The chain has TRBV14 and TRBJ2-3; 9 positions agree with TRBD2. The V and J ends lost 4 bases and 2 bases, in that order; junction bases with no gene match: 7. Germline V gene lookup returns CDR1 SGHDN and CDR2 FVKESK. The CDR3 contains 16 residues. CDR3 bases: TGTGCCAGCAGCCCCTTAGCGGGGGCACTCACAGATACGCAGTATTTT. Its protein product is CASSPLAGALTDTQYF. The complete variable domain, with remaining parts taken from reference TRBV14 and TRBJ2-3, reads EAGVTQFPSHSVIEKGQTVTLRCDPISGHDNLYWYRRVMGKEIKFLLHFVKESKQDESGMPNNRFLAERTGGTYSTLKVQPAELEDSGVYFCASSPLAGALTDTQYFGPGTRLTVL.

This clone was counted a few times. DNA of the CDR3: TGTGCCAGCAGTCGCGGACAGCTCAGCTATGGCTACACCTTC. Encoded protein: CASSRGQLSYGYTF. J is TRBJ1-2 and V is TRBV6-5; tentatively, D is TRBD1 (6 bases). Trimming stripped 5 bases from V and 4 bases from J, with 14 bases between. The CDR3 has 14 residues. In germline, CDR1 is MNHEY, CDR2 SVGAGI.

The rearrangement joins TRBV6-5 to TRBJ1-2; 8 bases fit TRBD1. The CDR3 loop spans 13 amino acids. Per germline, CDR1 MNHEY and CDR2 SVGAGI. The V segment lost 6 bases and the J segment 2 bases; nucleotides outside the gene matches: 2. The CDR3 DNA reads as TGTGCCAGCAGCCGGACAGGGAACTATGGCTACACCTTC. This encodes CASSRTGNYGYTF.

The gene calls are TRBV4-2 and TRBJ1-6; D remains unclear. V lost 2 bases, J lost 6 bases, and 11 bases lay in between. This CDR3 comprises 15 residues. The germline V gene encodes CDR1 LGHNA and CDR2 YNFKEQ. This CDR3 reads CASSQQTVGNSPLHF. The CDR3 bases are TGTGCCAGCAGCCAACAGACGGTGGGTAATTCACCCCTCCACTTT.

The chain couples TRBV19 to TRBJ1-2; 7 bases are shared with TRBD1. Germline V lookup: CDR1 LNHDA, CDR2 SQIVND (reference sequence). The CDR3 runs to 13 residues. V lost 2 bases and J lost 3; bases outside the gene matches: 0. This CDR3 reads CASSIQGDYGYTF. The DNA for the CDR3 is TGTGCCAGTAGTATACAGGGGGACTATGGCTACACCTTC.

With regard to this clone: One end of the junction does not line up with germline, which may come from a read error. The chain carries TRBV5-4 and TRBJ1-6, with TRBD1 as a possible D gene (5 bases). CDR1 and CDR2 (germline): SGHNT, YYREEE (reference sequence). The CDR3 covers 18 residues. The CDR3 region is CASNLRTGGGSYNSPLHF. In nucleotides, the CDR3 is TGTGCCAGCAACTTGAGGACGGGGGGAGGATCCTATAATTCACCCCTCCACTTT.

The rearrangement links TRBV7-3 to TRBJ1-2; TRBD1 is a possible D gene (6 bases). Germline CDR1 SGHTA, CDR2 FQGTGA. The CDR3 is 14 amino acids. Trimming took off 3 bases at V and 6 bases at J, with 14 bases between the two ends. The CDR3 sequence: CASSLGGERDGYTF. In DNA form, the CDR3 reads TGTGCCAGCAGCTTGGGGGGCGAGAGGGATGGCTACACCTTC.

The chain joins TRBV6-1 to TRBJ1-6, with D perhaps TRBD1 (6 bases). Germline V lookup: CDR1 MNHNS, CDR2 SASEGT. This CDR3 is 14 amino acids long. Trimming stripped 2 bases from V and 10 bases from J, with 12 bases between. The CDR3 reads CASSEIDRTSPLHF. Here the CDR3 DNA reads TGTGCCAGCAGTGAAATAGACAGGACCTCACCCCTCCACTTT.

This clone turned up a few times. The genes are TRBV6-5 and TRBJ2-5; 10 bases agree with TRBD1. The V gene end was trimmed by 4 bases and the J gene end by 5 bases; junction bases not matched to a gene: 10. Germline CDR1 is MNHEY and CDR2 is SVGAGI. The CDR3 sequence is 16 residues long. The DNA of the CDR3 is TGTGCCAGCAGTTCACCGGGACAGGGGATTAGCGAGACCCAGTACTTC. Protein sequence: CASSSPGQGISETQYF.

CDR3 loop: CASTIGGQGYYGYTF. The CDR3 bases are TGTGCCAGTACCATTGGGGGACAGGGTTACTATGGCTACACCTTC. J is TRBJ1-2 and V is TRBV19; 9 bases are shared with TRBD1. CDR3 length: 15 residues. CDR1 and CDR2 from the germline V gene are LNHDA and SQIVND (reference sequence). With V trimmed by 7 bases and J by 3 bases, 9 bases remained unmatched.

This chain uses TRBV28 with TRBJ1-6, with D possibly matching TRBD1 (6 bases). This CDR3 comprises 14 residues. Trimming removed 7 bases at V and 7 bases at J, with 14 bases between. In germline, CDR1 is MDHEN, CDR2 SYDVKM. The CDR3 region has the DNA TGTGCCAGCACCCAGGGGCAGAAAAATTCACCCCTCCACTTT. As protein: CASTQGQKNSPLHF.

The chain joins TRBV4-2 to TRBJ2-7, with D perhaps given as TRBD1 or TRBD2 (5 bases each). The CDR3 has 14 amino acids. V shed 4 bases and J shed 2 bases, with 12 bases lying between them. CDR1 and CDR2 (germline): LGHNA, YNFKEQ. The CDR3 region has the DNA TGTGCCAGCAGCCCCCGGGACGAGACCTACGAGCAGTACTTC. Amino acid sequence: CASSPRDETYEQYF.